This T cell receptor (beta chain) emerged from a study of blood T cell repertoires in COVID-19 (dated by TCRdb to the early 2020s). For context, the study as a whole: Collaborator samples came from the United States, Italy and Spain and covered acute and convalescent phases of COVID-19. A de-identified subject ID, COVID-19 status, age in years and sex were almost always included in the sample metadata. The material from the prospective study consisted of cDNA or gDNA derived from T cells, B-cell-depleted T cells, or PBMCs. Where HLA class I and class II types were available, the types were taken from metadata supplied by the sample provider, not from assay-based typing. The repertoires were released in a freely available public database meant as a resource for research on the immune response to SARS-CoV-2. The samples were drawn from the first 160 participants of the ongoing ImmuneRACE study and from roughly 1,300 subjects provided by 6 global collaborators. The dataset comprised deeply sampled blood TCRbeta repertoires from subjects exposed to, actively infected with, or recovered from COVID-19. Study-level results and caveats: Clinical and demographic metadata were provided uncurated, with the amount varying by source and participant.

TCRbeta CDR3 regions were amplified from genomic DNA by means of the immunoSEQ Assay, a bias-controlled multiplex PCR. Concerning the study's data processing: The number of nucleated cells in each sample was estimated by amplification of reference gene primers within the assay. To quantify the absolute abundance of each unique TCRbeta CDR3 rearrangement, sequence reads were collapsed and filtered. For each sample, productive Simpson clonality was calculated as the square root of Simpson's diversity index over productive rearrangements. Held by TCRdb, this immuneACCESS table contains in-frame sequences only and omits some clones. Under half of the omission traces to an unresolved V gene where checked; the cause of the rest is unknown. Clone size and the V and J calls come from that table; the DNA yielded D and trimming. In all, the sample holds nearly 95,000 clones, and about 77% of those were seen once. The ten largest make up roughly 15% of the sample.

This clone was seen only a few times. Its antigen is unknown. No base quality information exists; no much larger clone differs at one position. CDR1 and CDR2 were assigned from the germline V gene as SGHTA and FQGNSA. The junction shows trimming of 2 bases on V and 9 bases on J, plus 26 bases between the germline ends. Including the terminal cysteine and phenylalanine, the CDR3 comprises 18 residues. CDR3 DNA only is kept here, 54 bases in frame from base 1. The collaborating institutions used their own protocols to collect whole blood in K2EDTA tubes. For TCRbeta analysis, collaborator samples were shipped as frozen whole blood, as isolated PBMCs, or as DNA extracted from either sample type.

The source is a human donor in a cohort sampled during active COVID-19. The rearranged chain carries TRBV7-2 and TRBJ2-1; the D gene is perhaps TRBD2, on 6 matching bases. Sample: peripheral blood. The CDR3 region: CASSLWRDGGTRRSEQFF. In nucleotide form, the sequence is TGTGCCAGCAGCTTATGGCGGGATGGCGGGACCCGTAGGTCTGAGCAGTTCTTC.